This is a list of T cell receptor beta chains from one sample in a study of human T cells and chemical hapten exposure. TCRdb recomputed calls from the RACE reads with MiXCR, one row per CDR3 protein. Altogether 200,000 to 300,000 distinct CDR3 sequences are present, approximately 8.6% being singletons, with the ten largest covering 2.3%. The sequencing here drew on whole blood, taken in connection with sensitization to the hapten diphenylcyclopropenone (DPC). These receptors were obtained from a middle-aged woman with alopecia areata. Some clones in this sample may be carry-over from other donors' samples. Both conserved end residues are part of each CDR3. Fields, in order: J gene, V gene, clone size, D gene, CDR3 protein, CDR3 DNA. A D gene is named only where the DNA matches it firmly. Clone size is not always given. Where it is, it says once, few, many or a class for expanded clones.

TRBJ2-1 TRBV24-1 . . CATSARRAGALPNEQFF TGTGCCACCAGTGCCCGCCGGGCTGGGGCGCTTCCAAATGAGCAGTTCTTC
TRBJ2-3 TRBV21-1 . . CASSKATGQDTDTQYF TGTGCCAGCAGCAAAGCGACGGGACAGGACACAGATACGCAGTATTTT
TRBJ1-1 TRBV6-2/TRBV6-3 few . CASSVRENTEAFF TGTGCCAGCAGTGTCAGGGAAAACACTGAAGCTTTCTTT
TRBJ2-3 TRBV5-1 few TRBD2 CASSRDYPDTQYF TGCGCCAGCAGCCGGGACTACCCAGATACGCAGTATTTT
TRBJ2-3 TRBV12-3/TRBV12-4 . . CATTIMNTDTQYF TGTGCCACCACCATCATGAATACAGATACGCAGTATTTT
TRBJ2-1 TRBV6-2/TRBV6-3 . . CASSYRGTPYNEQFF TGTGCCAGCAGTTACCGCGGGACACCTTACAATGAGCAGTTCTTC
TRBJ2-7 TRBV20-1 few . CSVKADYEQYF TGCAGTGTTAAGGCGGATTACGAGCAGTACTTC
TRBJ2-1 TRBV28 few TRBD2 CASSLSASGSSQQFF TGTGCCAGCAGTTTATCTGCTAGCGGGAGTAGCCAGCAGTTCTTC
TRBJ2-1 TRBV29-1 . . CSVARLSSYNEQFF TGCAGCGTAGCAAGGTTGAGCTCCTACAATGAGCAGTTCTTC
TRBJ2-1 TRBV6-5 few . CASSYSSALSSYNEQFF TGTGCCAGCAGTTACTCAAGCGCCCTTAGCTCCTACAATGAGCAGTTCTTC
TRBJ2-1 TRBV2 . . CASTPGSYNEQFF TGTGCCAGCACCCCGGGATCCTACAATGAGCAGTTCTTC
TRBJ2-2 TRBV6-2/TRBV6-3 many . CASGGPTNTGELFF TGTGCCAGCGGGGGCCCTACGAACACCGGGGAGCTGTTTTTT
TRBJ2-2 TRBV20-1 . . CSASNYGTGELFF TGCAGTGCTAGTAACTACGGTACCGGGGAGCTGTTTTTT
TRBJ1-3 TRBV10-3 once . CAISETANSGNTIYF TGTGCCATCAGTGAGACAGCAAACTCTGGAAACACCATATATTTT
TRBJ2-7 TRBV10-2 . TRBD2 CASRPPSSGGTYEQYF TGCGCCAGCAGGCCCCCCTCCAGCGGGGGGACCTACGAGCAGTACTTC
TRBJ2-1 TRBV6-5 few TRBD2 CASSLGASGSHEQFF TGTGCCAGTTCCTTGGGAGCTAGCGGGAGCCATGAGCAGTTCTTC
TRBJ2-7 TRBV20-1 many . CSAPPIGQDTYEQYF TGCAGTGCTCCACCGATCGGGCAAGACACCTACGAGCAGTACTTC